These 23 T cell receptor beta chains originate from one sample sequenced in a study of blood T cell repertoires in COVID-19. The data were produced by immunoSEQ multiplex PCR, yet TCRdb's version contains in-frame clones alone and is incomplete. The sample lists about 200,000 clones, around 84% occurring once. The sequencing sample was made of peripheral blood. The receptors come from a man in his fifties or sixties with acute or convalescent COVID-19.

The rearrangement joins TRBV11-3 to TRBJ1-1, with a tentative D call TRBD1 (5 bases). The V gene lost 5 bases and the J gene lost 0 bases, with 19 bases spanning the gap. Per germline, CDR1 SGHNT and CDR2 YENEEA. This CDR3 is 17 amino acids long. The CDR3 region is CASSPGGVPKMNTEAFF. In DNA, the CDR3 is TGTGCCAGCAGCCCCGGAGGGGTACCTAAAATGAACACTGAAGCTTTCTTT.

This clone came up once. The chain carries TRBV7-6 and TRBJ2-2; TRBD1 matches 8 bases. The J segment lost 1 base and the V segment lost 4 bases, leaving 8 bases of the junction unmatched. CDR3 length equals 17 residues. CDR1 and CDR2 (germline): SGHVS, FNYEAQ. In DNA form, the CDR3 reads TGTGCCAGCAGCTCTCGCCCTGGGACAGGGAACACCGGGGAGCTGTTTTTT. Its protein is CASSSRPGTGNTGELFF.

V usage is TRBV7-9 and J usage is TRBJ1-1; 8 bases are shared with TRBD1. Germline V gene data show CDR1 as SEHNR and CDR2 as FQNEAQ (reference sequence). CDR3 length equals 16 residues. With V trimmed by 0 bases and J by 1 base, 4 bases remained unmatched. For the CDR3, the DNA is TGTGCCAGCAGCTTAGCTTCCGGGACAGGGAACACTGAAGCTTTCTTT. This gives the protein CASSLASGTGNTEAFF.

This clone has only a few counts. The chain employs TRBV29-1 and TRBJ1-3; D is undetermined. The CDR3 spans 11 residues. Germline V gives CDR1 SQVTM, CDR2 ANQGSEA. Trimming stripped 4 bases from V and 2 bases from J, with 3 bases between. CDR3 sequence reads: CSVATGNTIYF. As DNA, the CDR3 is TGCAGCGTTGCCACTGGAAACACCATATATTTT.

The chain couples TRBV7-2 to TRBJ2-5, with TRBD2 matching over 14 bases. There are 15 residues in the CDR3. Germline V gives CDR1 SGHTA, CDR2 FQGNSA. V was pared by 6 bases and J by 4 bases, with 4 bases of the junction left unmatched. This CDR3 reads CASSKGLAGVETQYF. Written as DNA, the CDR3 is TGTGCCAGCAGTAAGGGACTAGCGGGGGTAGAGACCCAGTACTTC.

In DNA, the CDR3 is TGTGCCAGCAGCTTAGCGTGGAGGACAGGACAACATACGCAGTATTTT. Encoded protein: CASSLAWRTGQHTQYF. The J gene is TRBJ2-3, the V gene TRBV7-2; 7 bases fit TRBD1. The germline V gene has CDR1 SGHTA and CDR2 FQGNSA. Trimming took 0 bases from V and 7 from J; bases not matched to a gene: 10. The CDR3 contains 16 residues.

CDR3: CASSLRVNEKLFF. The DNA of the CDR3 is TGCGCCAGCAGCTTGAGGGTAAATGAAAAACTGTTTTTT. The rearrangement links TRBV10-2 to TRBJ1-4; no clear D. The CDR3 has 13 amino acids. V lost 6 bases, J lost 5 bases, and 10 bases lay in between. In germline, CDR1 is WSHSY, CDR2 SAAADI.

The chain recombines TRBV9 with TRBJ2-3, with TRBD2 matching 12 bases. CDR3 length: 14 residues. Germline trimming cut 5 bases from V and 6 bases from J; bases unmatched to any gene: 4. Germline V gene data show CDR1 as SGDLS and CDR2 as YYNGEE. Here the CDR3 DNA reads TGTGCCAGCAGTCTAGCGGGGGGGCAGGATACGCAGTATTTT. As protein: CASSLAGGQDTQYF. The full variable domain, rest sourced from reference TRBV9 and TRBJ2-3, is DSGVTQTPKHLITATGQRVTLRCSPRSGDLSVYWYQQSLDQGLQFLIQYYNGEERAKGNILERFSAQQFPDLHSELNLSSLELGDSALYFCASSLAGGQDTQYFGPGTRLTVL.

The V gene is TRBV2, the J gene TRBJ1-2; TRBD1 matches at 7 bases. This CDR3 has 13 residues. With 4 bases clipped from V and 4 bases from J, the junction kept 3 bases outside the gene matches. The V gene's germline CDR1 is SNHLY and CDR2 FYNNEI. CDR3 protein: CASSAGTAYGYTF. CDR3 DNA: TGTGCCAGCAGTGCCGGGACAGCCTATGGCTACACCTTC.

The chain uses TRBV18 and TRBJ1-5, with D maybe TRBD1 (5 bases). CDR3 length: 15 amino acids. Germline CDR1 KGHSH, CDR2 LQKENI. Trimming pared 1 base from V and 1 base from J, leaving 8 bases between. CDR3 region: CASSPQGQSNQPQHF. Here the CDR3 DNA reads TGTGCCAGCTCACCACAGGGGCAGAGCAATCAGCCCCAGCATTTT. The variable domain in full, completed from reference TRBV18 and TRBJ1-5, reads NAGVMQNPRHLVRRRGQEARLRCSPMKGHSHVYWYRQLPEEGLKFMVYLQKENIIDESGMPKERFSAEFPKEGPSILRIQQVVRGDSAAYFCASSPQGQSNQPQHFGDGTRLSIL.

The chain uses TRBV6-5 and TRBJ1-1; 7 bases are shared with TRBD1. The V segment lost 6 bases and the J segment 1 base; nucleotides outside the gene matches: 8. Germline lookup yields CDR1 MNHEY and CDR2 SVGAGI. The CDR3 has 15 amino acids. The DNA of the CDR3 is TGTGCCAGCAGGGTCGAGGGGGCGAGGAACACTGAAGCTTTCTTT. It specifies CASRVEGARNTEAFF.

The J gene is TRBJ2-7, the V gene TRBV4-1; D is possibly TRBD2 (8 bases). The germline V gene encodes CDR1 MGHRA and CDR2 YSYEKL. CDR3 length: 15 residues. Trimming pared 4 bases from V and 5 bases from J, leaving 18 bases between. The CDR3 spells CASSRFPGGGDEQYF. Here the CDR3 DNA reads TGCGCCAGCAGCCGATTCCCGGGAGGGGGCGACGAGCAGTACTTC.

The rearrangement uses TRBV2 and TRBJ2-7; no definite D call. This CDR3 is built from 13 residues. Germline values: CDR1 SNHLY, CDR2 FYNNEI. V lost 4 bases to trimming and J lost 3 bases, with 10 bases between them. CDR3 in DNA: TGTGCCAGCAGTGTCGATCGGTACTACGAGCAGTACTTC. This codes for CASSVDRYYEQYF.

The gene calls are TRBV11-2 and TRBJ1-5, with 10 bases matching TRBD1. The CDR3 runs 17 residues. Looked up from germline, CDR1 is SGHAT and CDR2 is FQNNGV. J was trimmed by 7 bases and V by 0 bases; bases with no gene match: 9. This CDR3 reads CASSLESRDRGLQPQHF. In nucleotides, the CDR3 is TGTGCCAGCAGCTTAGAATCCCGGGACAGGGGACTACAGCCCCAGCATTTT.

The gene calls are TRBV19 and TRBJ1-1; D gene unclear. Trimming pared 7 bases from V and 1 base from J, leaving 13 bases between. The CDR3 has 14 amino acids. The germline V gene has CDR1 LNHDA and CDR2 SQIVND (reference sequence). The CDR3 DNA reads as TGTGCCAGTACCAACGGGTGGCGGAACACTGAAGCTTTCTTT. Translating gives CASTNGWRNTEAFF.

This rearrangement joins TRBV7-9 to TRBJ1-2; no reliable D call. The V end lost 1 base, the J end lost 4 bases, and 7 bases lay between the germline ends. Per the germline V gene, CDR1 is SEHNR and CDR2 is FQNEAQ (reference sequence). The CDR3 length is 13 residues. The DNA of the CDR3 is TGTGCCAGCAGCTTAGGAGGGTCCTATGGCTACACCTTC. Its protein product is CASSLGGSYGYTF.

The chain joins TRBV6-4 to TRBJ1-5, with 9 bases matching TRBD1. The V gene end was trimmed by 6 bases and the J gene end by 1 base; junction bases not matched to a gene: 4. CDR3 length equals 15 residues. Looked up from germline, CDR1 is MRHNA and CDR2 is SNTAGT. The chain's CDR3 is CASSLDRGSNQPQHF. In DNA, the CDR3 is TGTGCCAGCAGCCTGGACAGGGGCAGCAATCAGCCCCAGCATTTT.

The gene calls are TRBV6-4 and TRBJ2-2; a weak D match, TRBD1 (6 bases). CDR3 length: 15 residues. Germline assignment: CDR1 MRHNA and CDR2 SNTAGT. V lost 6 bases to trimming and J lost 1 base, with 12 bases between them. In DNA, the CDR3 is TGTGCCAGCAGCCCCGGACAGAAGAACACCGGGGAGCTGTTTTTT. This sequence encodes CASSPGQKNTGELFF.

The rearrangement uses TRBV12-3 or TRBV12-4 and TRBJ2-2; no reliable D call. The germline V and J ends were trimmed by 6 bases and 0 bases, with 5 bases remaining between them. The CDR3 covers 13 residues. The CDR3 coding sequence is TGTGCCAGCAGACTAACGAACACCGGGGAGCTGTTTTTT. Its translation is CASRLTNTGELFF.

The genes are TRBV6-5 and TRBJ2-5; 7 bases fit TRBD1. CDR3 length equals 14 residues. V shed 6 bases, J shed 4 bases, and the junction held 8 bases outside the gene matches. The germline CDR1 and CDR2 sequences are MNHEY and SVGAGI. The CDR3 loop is CASSYPGGGETQYF. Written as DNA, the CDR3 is TGTGCCAGCAGCTACCCAGGGGGTGGAGAGACCCAGTACTTC.

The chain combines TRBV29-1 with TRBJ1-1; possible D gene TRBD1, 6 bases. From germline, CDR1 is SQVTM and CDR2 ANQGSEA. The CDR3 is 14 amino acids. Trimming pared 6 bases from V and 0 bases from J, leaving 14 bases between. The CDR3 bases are TGCAGCGTCCTTAGGGGGGGGATGAACACTGAAGCTTTCTTT. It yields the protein CSVLRGGMNTEAFF.

The CDR3 DNA reads TGTGCCAGCAGTCCGAGCGGGGACTCCTACAATGAGCAGTTCTTC. It is translated as CASSPSGDSYNEQFF. This chain uses TRBV6-5 with TRBJ2-1; 7 bases line up with TRBD2. Germline CDR1 MNHEY, CDR2 SVGAGI. The CDR3 covers 15 residues. With V trimmed by 5 bases and J by 0 bases, 4 bases remained unmatched.

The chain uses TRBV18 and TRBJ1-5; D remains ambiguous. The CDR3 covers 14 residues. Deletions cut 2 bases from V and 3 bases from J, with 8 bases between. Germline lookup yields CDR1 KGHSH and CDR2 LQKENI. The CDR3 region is CASSPVPYNQPQHF. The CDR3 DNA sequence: TGTGCCAGCTCACCAGTTCCGTACAATCAGCCCCAGCATTTT. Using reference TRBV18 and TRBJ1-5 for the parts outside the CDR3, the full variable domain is NAGVMQNPRHLVRRRGQEARLRCSPMKGHSHVYWYRQLPEEGLKFMVYLQKENIIDESGMPKERFSAEFPKEGPSILRIQQVVRGDSAAYFCASSPVPYNQPQHFGDGTRLSIL.